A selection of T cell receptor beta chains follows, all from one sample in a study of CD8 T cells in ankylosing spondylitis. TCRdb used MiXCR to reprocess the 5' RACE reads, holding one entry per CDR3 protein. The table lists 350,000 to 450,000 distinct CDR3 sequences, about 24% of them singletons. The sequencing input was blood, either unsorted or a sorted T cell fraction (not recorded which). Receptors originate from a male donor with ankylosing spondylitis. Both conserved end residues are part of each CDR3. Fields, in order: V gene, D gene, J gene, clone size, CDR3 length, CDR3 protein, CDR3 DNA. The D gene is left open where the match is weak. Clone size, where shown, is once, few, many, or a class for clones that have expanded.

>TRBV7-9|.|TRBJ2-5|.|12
CASSLPGETQYF
TGTGCCAGCAGCTTACCCGGGGAGACCCAGTACTTC
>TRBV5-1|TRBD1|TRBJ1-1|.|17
CASSLALTGDMNTEAFF
TGCGCCAGCAGCTTGGCCCTAACAGGGGACATGAACACTGAAGCTTTCTTT
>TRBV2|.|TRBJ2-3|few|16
CASSINGLSSTDTQYF
TGTGCCAGCAGCATAAACGGACTTTCTAGCACAGATACGCAGTATTTT
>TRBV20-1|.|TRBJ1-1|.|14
CSARSGDAATEAFF
TGCAGTGCTAGATCCGGGGATGCGGCCACTGAAGCTTTCTTT
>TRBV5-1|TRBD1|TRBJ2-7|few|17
CASSLEGSGTGYGEQYF
TGCGCCAGCAGCTTGGAAGGTTCCGGGACAGGGTATGGGGAGCAGTACTTC
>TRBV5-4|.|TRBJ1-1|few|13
CASSLGRGLEAFF
TGTGCCAGCAGCCTGGGAAGGGGATTGGAGGCTTTCTTT
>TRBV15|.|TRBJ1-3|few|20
CATSRARPTNKSPKGNTIYF
TGTGCCACCAGCAGGGCTAGGCCGACAAATAAATCCCCTAAAGGAAACACCATATATTTT
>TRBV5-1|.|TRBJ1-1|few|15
CASSFAPGGSTEAFF
TGCGCCAGCAGTTTTGCGCCGGGTGGGAGCACTGAAGCTTTCTTT
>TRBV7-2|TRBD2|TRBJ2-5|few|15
CASSPGGRQGETQYF
TGTGCCAGCAGCCCGGGAGGGAGGCAGGGAGAGACCCAGTACTTC
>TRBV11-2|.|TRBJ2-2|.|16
CASRVAGDFNTGELFF
TGTGCCAGCAGGGTCGCAGGGGATTTTAACACCGGGGAGCTGTTTTTT
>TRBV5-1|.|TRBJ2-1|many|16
CASSLEGRAEYNEQFF
TGCGCCAGCAGCTTGGAGGGGCGGGCCGAGTACAATGAGCAGTTCTTC
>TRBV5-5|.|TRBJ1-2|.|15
CASSPFYRESDGYTF
TGTGCCAGCAGCCCCTTCTACCGGGAGTCTGATGGCTACACCTTC